This section outlines one T cell receptor (beta chain) sequence together with its context. The antigen is unknown. These data come from a study of T-cell reconstitution after alpha-beta-depleted transplantation in children. The study's findings and limits: Reportedly, only several hundred clones from non-depleted graft cells drove alpha-beta T-cell counts at about two months. Counts and diversity of T cells one year after transplant came mostly from newly produced T cells. Some patients showed high day-60 TCRbeta diversity, which derived from surviving recipient T cells and thymic progenitors.

Preparing the TCRbeta library involved the use of unique molecular identifiers. TCRdb fed the PCR reads into MiXCR, producing one record per CDR3 protein. The sample lists some 450,000 distinct CDR3 sequences; roughly two fifths were seen once. The sequence came from a girl between 2 and 10 years old with aplastic anemia, due to receive a stem cell transplant. The sequences come from PBMCs, collected before TCRalphabeta/CD19-depleted stem cell transplant.

This CDR3 is CASSFGIQGARVDEQFF. CDR3 nucleotide sequence: TGTGCCAGCAGCTTTGGTATACAGGGGGCCAGGGTCGATGAGCAGTTCTTC. The chain has TRBV7-9 and TRBJ2-1; 9 bases match TRBD1. CDR3 length equals 17 residues. Germline lookup yields CDR1 SEHNR and CDR2 FQNEAQ (reference sequence). With V trimmed by 3 bases and J by 8 bases, 14 bases remained unmatched.